This TCR beta chain stems from a study of shared clonotypes between healthy human individuals. Cells designated naive CD8 were CD45RO-negative and were positively selected for CCR7, with terminally differentiated effector memory CD45RA+ cells excluded. Here immunoSEQ multiplex PCR was the method, and the copy in TCRdb shows in-frame clones only, minus some. The sample lists about 590,000 clones, roughly 96% occurring once. The CDR3 totals 11 residues. Trimming left V 1 base short and J 3 bases short, with 4 bases between. Germline lookup yields CDR1 GTSNPN and CDR2 SVGIG (reference sequence). The sequencing sample was made of naive CD8+ T cells sorted from blood. This rearrangement joins TRBV30 to TRBJ2-7; no firm D call. The receptor comes from a woman younger than 45 in good health. This chain's CDR3 is CAWSGIYEQYF. Written as DNA, the CDR3 is TGTGCCTGGAGTGGGATCTACGAGCAGTACTTC.